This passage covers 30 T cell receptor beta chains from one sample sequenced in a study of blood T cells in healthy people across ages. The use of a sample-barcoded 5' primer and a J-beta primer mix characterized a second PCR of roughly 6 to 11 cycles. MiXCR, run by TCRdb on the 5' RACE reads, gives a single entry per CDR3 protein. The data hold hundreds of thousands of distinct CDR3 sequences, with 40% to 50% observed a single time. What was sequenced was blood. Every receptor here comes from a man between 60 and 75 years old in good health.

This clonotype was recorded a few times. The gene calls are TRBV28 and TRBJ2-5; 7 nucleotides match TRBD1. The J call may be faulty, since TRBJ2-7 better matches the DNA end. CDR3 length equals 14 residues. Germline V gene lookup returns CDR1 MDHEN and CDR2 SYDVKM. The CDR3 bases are TGTGCCAGCAGTTTAGTCTACAGGGGCTACGAGCAGTACTTC. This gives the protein CASSLVYRGYEQYF.

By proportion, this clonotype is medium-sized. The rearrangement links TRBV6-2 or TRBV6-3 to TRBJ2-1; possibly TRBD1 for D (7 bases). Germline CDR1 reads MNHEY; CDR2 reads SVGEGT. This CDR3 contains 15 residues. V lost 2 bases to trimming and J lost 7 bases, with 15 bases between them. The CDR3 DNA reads TGTGCCAGCAGTTACCCTAGCGCAGGGGGTAATGAGCAGTTCTTC. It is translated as CASSYPSAGGNEQFF.

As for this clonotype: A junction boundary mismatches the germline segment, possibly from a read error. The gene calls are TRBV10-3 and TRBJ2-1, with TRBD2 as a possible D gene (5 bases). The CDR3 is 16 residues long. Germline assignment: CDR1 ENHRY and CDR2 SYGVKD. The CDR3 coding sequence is TGTACCATCAGTGATACGGTCCGGACTGGGTACAATGAGCAGTTCTTC. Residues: CTISDTVRTGYNEQFF.

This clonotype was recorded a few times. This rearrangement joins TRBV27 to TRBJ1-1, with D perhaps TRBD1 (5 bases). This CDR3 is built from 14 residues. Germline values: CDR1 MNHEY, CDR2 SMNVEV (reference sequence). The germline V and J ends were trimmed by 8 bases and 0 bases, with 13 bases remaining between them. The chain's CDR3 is CASGDRFLNTEAFF. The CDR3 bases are TGTGCCAGCGGTGACAGATTTTTGAACACTGAAGCTTTCTTT.

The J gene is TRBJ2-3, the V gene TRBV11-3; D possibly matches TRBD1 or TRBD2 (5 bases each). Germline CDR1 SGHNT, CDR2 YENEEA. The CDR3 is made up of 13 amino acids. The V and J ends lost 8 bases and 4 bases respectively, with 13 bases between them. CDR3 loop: CASGNGTADTQYF. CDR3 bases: TGTGCCAGCGGCAATGGGACGGCAGATACGCAGTATTTT.

CDR3 nucleotide sequence: TGTGCCAGCAGTGACGGCAGGGGCTGTGGCTACACCTTC. Translation: CASSDGRGCGYTF. The rearrangement joins TRBV6-6 to TRBJ1-2, with D perhaps TRBD1 (6 bases). The CDR3 consists of 13 residues. The germline V and J ends were trimmed by 5 bases and 7 bases, with 14 bases remaining between them. Per the germline V gene, CDR1 is MNHNY and CDR2 is SVGAGI (reference sequence).

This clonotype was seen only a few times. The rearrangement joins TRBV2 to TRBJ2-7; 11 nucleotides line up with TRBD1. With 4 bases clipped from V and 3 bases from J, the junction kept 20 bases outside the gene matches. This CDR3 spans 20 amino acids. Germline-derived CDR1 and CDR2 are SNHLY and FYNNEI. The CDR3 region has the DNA TGTGCCAGCAGTGTACCCTCGGGACAGGGGGTGATAGGGAGAATCTACGAGCAGTACTTC. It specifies CASSVPSGQGVIGRIYEQYF. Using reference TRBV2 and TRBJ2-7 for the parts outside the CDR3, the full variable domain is EPEVTQTPSHQVTQMGQEVILRCVPISNHLYFYWYRQILGQKVEFLVSFYNNEISEKSEIFDDQFSVERPDGSNFTLKIRSTKLEDSAMYFCASSVPSGQGVIGRIYEQYFGPGTRLTVT.

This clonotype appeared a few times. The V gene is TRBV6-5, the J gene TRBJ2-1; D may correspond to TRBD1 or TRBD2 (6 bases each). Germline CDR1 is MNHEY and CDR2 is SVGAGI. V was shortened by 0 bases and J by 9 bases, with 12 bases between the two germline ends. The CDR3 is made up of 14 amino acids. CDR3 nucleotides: TGTGCCAGCAGTTACTCGATTGGGGGGCCTGAGCAGTTCTTC. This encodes CASSYSIGGPEQFF.

CDR3 loop: CASSQVSGTGWEEKLFF. CDR3 bases: TGCGCCAGCAGCCAAGTCTCAGGGACAGGGTGGGAAGAAAAACTGTTTTTT. This chain connects TRBV4-1 to TRBJ1-4; 9 bases match TRBD1. Per the germline V gene, CDR1 is MGHRA and CDR2 is YSYEKL. The CDR3 contains 17 residues. The junction had 11 bases not matched to a gene; V was cut back by 1 base and J by 8 bases.

CDR3 loop: CASSLAAGGSNYGYTF. The DNA of the CDR3 is TGCGCCAGCAGCCTGGCTGCAGGGGGAAGTAACTATGGCTACACCTTC. The V gene is TRBV4-1, the J gene TRBJ1-2, with 7 bases aligning to TRBD1. There are 16 residues in the CDR3. The germline gives CDR1 MGHRA, CDR2 YSYEKL. Germline trimming cut 4 bases from V and 1 base from J; bases unmatched to any gene: 9.

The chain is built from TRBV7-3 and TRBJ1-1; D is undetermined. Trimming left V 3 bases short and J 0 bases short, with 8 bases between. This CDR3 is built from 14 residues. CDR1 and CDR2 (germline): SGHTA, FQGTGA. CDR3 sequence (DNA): TGTGCCAGCAGCTTGAAGGGAATGAACACTGAAGCTTTCTTT. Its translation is CASSLKGMNTEAFF.

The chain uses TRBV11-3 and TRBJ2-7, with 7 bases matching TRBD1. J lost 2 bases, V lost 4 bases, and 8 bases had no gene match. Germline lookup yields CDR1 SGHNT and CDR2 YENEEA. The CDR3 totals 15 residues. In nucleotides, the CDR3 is TGTGCCAGCAGCTCGACCGGGACAGTAGCCTACGAGCAGTACTTC. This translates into CASSSTGTVAYEQYF.

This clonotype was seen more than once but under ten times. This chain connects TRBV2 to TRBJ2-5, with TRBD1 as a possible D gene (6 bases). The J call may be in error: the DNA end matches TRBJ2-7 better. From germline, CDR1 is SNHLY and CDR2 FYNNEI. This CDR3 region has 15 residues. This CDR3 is CAITREGDLYYEQYF. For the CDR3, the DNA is TGTGCCATCACCCGAGAGGGGGACCTATACTACGAGCAGTACTTC.

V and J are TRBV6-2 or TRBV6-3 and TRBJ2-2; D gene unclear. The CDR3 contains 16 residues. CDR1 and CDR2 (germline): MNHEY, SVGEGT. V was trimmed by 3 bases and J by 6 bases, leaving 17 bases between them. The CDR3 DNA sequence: TGTGCCAGCAGTTATGGTCCGGTGACGGACGCCGGGGAGCTGTTTTTT. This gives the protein CASSYGPVTDAGELFF.

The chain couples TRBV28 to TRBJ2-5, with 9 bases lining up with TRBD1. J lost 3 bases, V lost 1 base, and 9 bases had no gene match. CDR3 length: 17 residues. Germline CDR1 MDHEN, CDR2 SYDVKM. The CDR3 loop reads CASSLLTGGLKKETQYF. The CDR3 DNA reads TGTGCCAGCAGTTTATTAACAGGGGGCCTGAAGAAAGAGACCCAGTACTTC.

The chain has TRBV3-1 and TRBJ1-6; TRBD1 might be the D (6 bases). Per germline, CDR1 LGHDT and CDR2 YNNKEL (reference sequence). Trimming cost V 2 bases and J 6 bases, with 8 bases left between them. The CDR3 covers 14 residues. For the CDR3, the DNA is TGTGCCAGCAGCCAACGACAGGTTAATTCACCCCTCCACTTT. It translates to CASSQRQVNSPLHF.

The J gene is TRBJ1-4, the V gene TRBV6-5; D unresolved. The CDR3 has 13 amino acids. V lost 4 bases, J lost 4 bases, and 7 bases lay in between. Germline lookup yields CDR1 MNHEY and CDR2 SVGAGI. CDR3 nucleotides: TGTGCCAGCAGTTCGCGGTTTAATGAAAAACTGTTTTTT. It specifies CASSSRFNEKLFF.

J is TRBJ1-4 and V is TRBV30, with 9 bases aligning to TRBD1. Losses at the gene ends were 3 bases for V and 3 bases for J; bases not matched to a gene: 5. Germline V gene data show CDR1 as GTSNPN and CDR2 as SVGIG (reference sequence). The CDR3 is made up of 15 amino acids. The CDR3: CAWRRTGEPNEKLFF. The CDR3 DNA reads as TGTGCCTGGAGGAGGACAGGGGAACCTAATGAAAAACTGTTTTTT.

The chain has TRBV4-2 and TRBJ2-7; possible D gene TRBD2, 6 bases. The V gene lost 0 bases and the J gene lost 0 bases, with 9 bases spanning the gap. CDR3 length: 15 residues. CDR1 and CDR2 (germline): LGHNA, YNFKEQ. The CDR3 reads CASSQEEGSSYEQYF. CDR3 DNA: TGTGCCAGCAGCCAAGAGGAGGGGAGCTCCTACGAGCAGTACTTC.

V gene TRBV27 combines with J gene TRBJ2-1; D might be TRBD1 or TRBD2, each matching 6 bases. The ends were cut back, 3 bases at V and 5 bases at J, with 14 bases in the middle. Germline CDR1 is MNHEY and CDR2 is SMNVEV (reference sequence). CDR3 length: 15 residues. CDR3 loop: CASSFLGGLNNEQFF. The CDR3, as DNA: TGTGCCAGCAGTTTTTTGGGGGGCCTCAACAATGAGCAGTTCTTC.

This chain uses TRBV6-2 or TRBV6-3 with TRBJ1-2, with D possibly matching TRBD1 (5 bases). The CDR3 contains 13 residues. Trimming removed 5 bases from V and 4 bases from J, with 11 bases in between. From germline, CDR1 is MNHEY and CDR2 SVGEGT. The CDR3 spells CASSETDPYGYTF. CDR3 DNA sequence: TGTGCCAGCAGTGAGACAGACCCCTATGGCTACACCTTC.

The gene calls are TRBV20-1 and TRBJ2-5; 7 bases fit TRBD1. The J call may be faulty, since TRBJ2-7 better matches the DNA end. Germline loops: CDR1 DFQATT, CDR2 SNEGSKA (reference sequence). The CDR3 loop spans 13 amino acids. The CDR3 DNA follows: TGCAGTGCTAGAGAAGGGGGCAACCACGAGCAGTACTTC. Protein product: CSAREGGNHEQYF.

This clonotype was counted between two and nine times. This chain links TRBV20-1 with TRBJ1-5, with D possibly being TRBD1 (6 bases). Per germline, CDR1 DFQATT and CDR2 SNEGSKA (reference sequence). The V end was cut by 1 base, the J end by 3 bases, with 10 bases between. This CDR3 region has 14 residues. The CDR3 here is CSARARTDNQPQHF. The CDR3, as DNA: TGCAGTGCTAGAGCCAGGACAGACAATCAGCCCCAGCATTTT.

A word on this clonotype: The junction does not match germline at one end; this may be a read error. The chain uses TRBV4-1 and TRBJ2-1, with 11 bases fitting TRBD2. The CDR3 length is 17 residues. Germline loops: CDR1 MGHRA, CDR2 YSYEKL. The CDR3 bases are TGCGCCTGCAGCTACCCTAGCGGGGGGATCTCCTACAATGAGCAGTTCTTC. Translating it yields CACSYPSGGISYNEQFF.

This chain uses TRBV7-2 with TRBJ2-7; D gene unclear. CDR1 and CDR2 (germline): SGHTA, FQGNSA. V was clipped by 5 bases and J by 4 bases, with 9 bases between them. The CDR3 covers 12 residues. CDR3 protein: CASSRTLYEQYF. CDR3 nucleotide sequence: TGTGCCAGCAGCCGGACCCTATACGAGCAGTACTTC.

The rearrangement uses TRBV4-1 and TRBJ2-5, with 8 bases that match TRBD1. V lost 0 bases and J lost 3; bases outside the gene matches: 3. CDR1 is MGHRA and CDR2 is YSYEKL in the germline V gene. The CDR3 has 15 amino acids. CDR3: CASSQDRTGKETQYF. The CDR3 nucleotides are TGCGCCAGCAGCCAAGACAGGACAGGGAAAGAGACCCAGTACTTC.

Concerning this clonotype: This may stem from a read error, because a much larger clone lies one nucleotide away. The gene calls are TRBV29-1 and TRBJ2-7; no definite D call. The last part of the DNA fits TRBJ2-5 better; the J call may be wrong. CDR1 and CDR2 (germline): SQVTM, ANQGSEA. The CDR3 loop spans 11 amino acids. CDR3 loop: CSVQDVKTQYF. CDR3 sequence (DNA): TGCAGCGTGCAAGACGTGAAGACCCAGTACTTC.

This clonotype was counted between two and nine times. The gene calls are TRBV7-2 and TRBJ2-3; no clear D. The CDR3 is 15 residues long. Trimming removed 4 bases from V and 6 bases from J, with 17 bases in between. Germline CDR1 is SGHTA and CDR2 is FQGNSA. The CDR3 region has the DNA TGTGCCAGCAGCTGGTACGGCCCAATCGGGGATACGCAGTATTTT. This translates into CASSWYGPIGDTQYF.

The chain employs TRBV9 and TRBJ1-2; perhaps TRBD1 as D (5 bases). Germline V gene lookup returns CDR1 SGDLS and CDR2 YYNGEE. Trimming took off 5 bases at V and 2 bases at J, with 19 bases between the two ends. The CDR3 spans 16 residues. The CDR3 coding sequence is TGTGCCAGCAGGGGCACAGCGGGGGGAGCGAACTATGGCTACACCTTC. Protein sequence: CASRGTAGGANYGYTF.

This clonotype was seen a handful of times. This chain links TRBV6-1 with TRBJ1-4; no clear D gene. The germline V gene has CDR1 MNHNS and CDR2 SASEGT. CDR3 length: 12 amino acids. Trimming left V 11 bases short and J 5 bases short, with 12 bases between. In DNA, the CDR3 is TGTGCCGCCCGACGGTACAATGAAAAACTGTTTTTT. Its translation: CAARRYNEKLFF.